The entry below describes one TCR beta chain. The data were obtained in a study of blood T cells in healthy people across ages. The CDR3 sequence is 17 residues long. Deletions cut 5 bases from V and 2 bases from J, with 16 bases between. Germline lookup yields CDR1 SGHTA and CDR2 FQGNSA. Alongside a J-beta primer mix, a sample-barcoded 5' primer served in a second PCR lasting about 7 to 11 cycles. TCRdb fed the 5' RACE reads into MiXCR, producing one record per CDR3 protein. This sample yields about 830,000 distinct CDR3 sequences, of which around two thirds are seen a single time; 25% to 35% belongs to the top ten.

The chain carries TRBV7-2 and TRBJ2-6; weak D call: TRBD2 (6 bases). Sequenced input: blood. The clonotype comes from a man under 40 in good health. CDR3 nucleotide sequence: TGTGCCAGCAGCCCGGGACGGCGGAGGGCTGGGGCCAACGTCCTGACTTTC. Translating it yields CASSPGRRRAGANVLTF.